A single sample is the source of the 6 T cell receptor beta chains below, sequenced in a study of identical twins. TCRdb re-analysed the 5' RACE reads in MiXCR, keeping a single row per CDR3 protein. Here the sample spans approximately 700,000 distinct CDR3 sequences, 15% to 20% being singletons. This sample was also put to use in a study of T cells expressing NK-cell markers.

The material sequenced was PBMCs. The receptor source for this set is a woman aged 18-29 years in good health.

J is TRBJ2-1 and V is TRBV11-3, with a possible D match to TRBD2 (6 bases). This CDR3 contains 15 residues. The germline V gene has CDR1 SGHNT and CDR2 YENEEA. Trimming left V 1 base short and J 5 bases short, with 12 bases between. This CDR3 is CASSLVGGTDNEQFF. For the CDR3, the DNA is TGTGCCAGCAGCTTAGTCGGCGGGACGGACAATGAGCAGTTCTTC.

This clonotype has more than one count but fewer than ten. V is TRBV12-3 or TRBV12-4 and J is TRBJ1-2, with D possibly being TRBD1 (6 bases). V lost 2 bases and J 4 bases, leaving 17 bases between the germline ends. The CDR3 length is 16 residues. The CDR3 DNA is TGTGCCAGCAGTTTACGTAATAGGGGGTCGGGCTATGGCTACACCTTC. Translating it yields CASSLRNRGSGYGYTF.

This clonotype was counted only a few times. Sequence at one end of the junction differs from germline and may be a read error. This chain uses TRBV20-1 with TRBJ1-5; maybe TRBD1 (6 bases). Per germline, CDR1 DFQATT and CDR2 SNEGSKA (reference sequence). CDR3 length: 14 amino acids. For the CDR3, the DNA is TGCAGTGCGAGAGGGGGAGGGAGGTTTCAGCCCCAGCATTTT. Its translation: CSARGGGRFQPQHF.

This chain links TRBV7-2 with TRBJ2-7; TRBD1 or TRBD2 may be the D gene (6 bases each). Germline lookup yields CDR1 SGHTA and CDR2 FQGNSA. Trimming shortened V by 2 bases and J by 7 bases, and 15 bases separated the two germline ends. There are 14 residues in the CDR3. The chain's CDR3 is CASSLITLGGEQYF. The CDR3 nucleotides are TGTGCCAGCAGCTTAATAACTCTAGGGGGGGAGCAGTACTTC.

This clonotype came up a few times. CDR3 sequence reads: CASGPSDEQFF. In DNA, the CDR3 is TGTGCCAGCGGACCCAGCGACGAGCAGTTCTTC. V and J are TRBV27 and TRBJ2-1; unclear D gene. Germline CDR1 MNHEY, CDR2 SMNVEV (reference sequence). The CDR3 contains 11 residues. V was cut by 8 bases and J by 10 bases, with 12 bases left in between.

The rearrangement uses TRBV7-6 and TRBJ1-4; a possible D gene is TRBD1 (6 bases). The germline CDR1 and CDR2 sequences are SGHVS and FNYEAQ. The V end was cut by 2 bases, the J end by 6 bases, with 10 bases between. The CDR3 loop spans 14 amino acids. The CDR3 spells CASSLRAGDEKLFF. The CDR3 region has the DNA TGTGCCAGCAGCTTAAGGGCAGGGGATGAAAAACTGTTTTTT.